This T cell receptor (beta chain) was profiled in a study of cytomegalovirus exposure and HLA in healthy donors. A word on this clone: Its antigen is unknown.

General study points: For most TCR sequences rarity was the rule, although some public TCRs occurred in many donors. Association with HLA alleles at 0.05 false discovery rate was found for approximately 18,000 TCR beta sequences in a later analysis. Most of the TCR beta V segments (in an earlier analysis) were productive either about 87% or about 30% of the time.

With V trimmed by 3 bases and J by 4 bases, 1 base remained unmatched. CDR3 length: 14 residues. From germline, CDR1 is KGHSH and CDR2 LQKENI. The PCR was carried out with 60 Vbeta primers and 13 Jbeta primers. The assay was immunoSEQ multiplex PCR, and TCRdb's table has in-frame clones only and misses some. The repertoire holds about 200,000 clones, with around 73% as singletons. The origin of this receptor is a woman in her 30s in good health and CMV-seropositive. This chain uses TRBV18 with TRBJ1-4; TRBD1 aligns across 8 bases. Sequencing input: PBMCs. The DNA for the CDR3 is TGTGCCAGCTCACCGGACAGGGTTAATGAAAAACTGTTTTTT. It translates to CASSPDRVNEKLFF.